One and the same sample provided the 21 T cell receptor beta chains below, sequenced in a study of cytomegalovirus exposure and HLA in healthy donors. The study ran its PCR with 60 Vbeta and 13 Jbeta primers. Using immunoSEQ multiplex PCR, the repertoire was profiled, and TCRdb retains in-frame clones only, with some absent. The sample lists about 88,000 clones; about nine tenths were seen once. The sample comprised PBMCs. All receptors derive from a young man in good health and CMV-seronegative.

The genes are TRBV10-2 and TRBJ2-2; D is perhaps TRBD2 (6 bases). The CDR3 spans 13 residues. Germline lookup yields CDR1 WSHSY and CDR2 SAAADI. V was cut by 8 bases and J by 1 base, with 8 bases left in between. In DNA, the CDR3 is TGCGCCAGCGAGGGACTGAACACCGGGGAGCTGTTTTTT. This sequence encodes CASEGLNTGELFF.

The chain links TRBV25-1 to TRBJ2-7, with a tentative D call TRBD2 (5 bases). V was pared by 9 bases and J by 10 bases, with 16 bases between. The CDR3 length is 11 residues. Germline V CDR1 and CDR2: MGHDK, SYGVNS. The CDR3 sequence is CASQQGSIQYF. The CDR3 coding sequence is TGTGCCAGTCAGCAAGGGAGTATTCAGTACTTC.

This chain uses TRBV7-2 with TRBJ2-7, with a weak D call TRBD2 (5 bases). The CDR3 contains 14 residues. Trimming cost V 1 base and J 1 base, with 8 bases left between them. Germline-derived CDR1 and CDR2 are SGHTA and FQGNSA. The CDR3 protein is CASSLVRASYEQYF. The CDR3 nucleotides are TGTGCCAGCAGCTTAGTGAGGGCTTCCTACGAGCAGTACTTC.

This chain joins TRBV4-3 and TRBJ1-5, with a possible D match to TRBD1 (6 bases). Germline V lookup: CDR1 LGHNA, CDR2 YSLEER. This CDR3 is 14 amino acids long. V was clipped by 2 bases and J by 2 bases, with 7 bases between them. The CDR3 nucleotides read TGCGCCAGCAGCCAATGGACAGGCAATCAGCCCCAGCATTTT. This sequence encodes CASSQWTGNQPQHF.

This clone appeared once. V and J are TRBV2 and TRBJ1-6; tentative D call: TRBD1 (6 bases). Germline loops: CDR1 SNHLY, CDR2 FYNNEI. The V end lost 6 bases, the J end lost 6 bases, and 15 bases lay between the germline ends. The CDR3 covers 15 residues. CDR3 residues: CASRDTGSANSPLHF. CDR3 in DNA: TGTGCCAGCAGGGACACAGGGTCCGCTAATTCACCCCTCCACTTT. Drawing the rest from reference TRBV2 and TRBJ1-6, the complete variable domain is EPEVTQTPSHQVTQMGQEVILRCVPISNHLYFYWYRQILGQKVEFLVSFYNNEISEKSEIFDDQFSVERPDGSNFTLKIRSTKLEDSAMYFCASRDTGSANSPLHFGNGTRLTVT.

J is TRBJ2-3 and V is TRBV6-5, with 10 bases identical to TRBD1. CDR1 is MNHEY and CDR2 is SVGAGI in the germline V gene. This CDR3 has 15 residues. Trimming at V came to 6 bases and at J to 5 bases, leaving 8 bases not matched to a gene. CDR3 sequence: CASSNRQGALDTQYF. DNA of the CDR3: TGTGCCAGCAGCAACAGACAGGGGGCATTAGATACGCAGTATTTT.

V and J are TRBV27 and TRBJ2-1; 10 bases match TRBD1. CDR1 and CDR2 (germline): MNHEY, SMNVEV (reference sequence). This CDR3 has 15 amino acids. The V gene end was trimmed by 6 bases and the J gene end by 5 bases; junction bases not matched to a gene: 7. CDR3 amino acids: CASRRPGTGDNEQFF. The CDR3 DNA is TGTGCCAGCAGACGTCCCGGGACAGGGGACAATGAGCAGTTCTTC.

J is TRBJ1-1 and V is TRBV19; 9 bases agree with TRBD1. The CDR3 length is 16 residues. V was pared by 3 bases and J by 7 bases, with 12 bases of the junction left unmatched. Germline CDR1 is LNHDA and CDR2 is SQIVND (reference sequence). CDR3 sequence reads: CASSIAGGQGAGEAFF. CDR3 sequence (DNA): TGTGCCAGTAGTATCGCGGGGGGACAGGGTGCTGGTGAAGCTTTCTTT.

This chain links TRBV27 with TRBJ2-5; D not resolved. The DNA end is a closer match to TRBJ2-7, so the J assignment may be wrong. This CDR3 has 11 amino acids. Germline V gene lookup returns CDR1 MNHEY and CDR2 SMNVEV (reference sequence). The CDR3 region is CASSYSYEQYF. CDR3 DNA: TGTGCCAGCAGCTACTCCTACGAGCAGTACTTC.

A single count supports this clone. DNA for the CDR3: TGTGCCAGCAGCCGCGGGACAGCCGCTACCAGCAATCAGCCCCAGCATTTT. As protein: CASSRGTAATSNQPQHF. V gene TRBV5-8 combines with J gene TRBJ1-5, with 7 bases lining up with TRBD1. After removal of 4 bases from V and 1 base from J, the junction contained 11 bases not matched to a gene. The CDR3 extends over 17 amino acids. Germline assignment: CDR1 SGHTS and CDR2 YDEGEE.

This rearrangement joins TRBV28 to TRBJ1-2, with D maybe TRBD1 (6 bases). The V gene lost 3 bases and the J gene lost 8 bases, with 19 bases spanning the gap. Germline V CDR1 and CDR2: MDHEN, SYDVKM. The CDR3 length is 15 residues. The chain's CDR3 is CASSFPQGNLLGYTF. CDR3 coding DNA: TGTGCCAGCAGTTTTCCCCAGGGGAACCTTTTGGGCTACACCTTC.

Only a few counts were recorded for this clone. This chain connects TRBV28 to TRBJ2-1; D call uncertain. The CDR3 is 13 residues long. V was shortened by 4 bases and J by 11 bases, with 15 bases between the two germline ends. Germline CDR1 MDHEN, CDR2 SYDVKM. The CDR3 DNA reads as TGTGCCAGCAGTTCCCTACTCGGTAGTCAGCAGTTCTTC. This gives the protein CASSSLLGSQQFF.

V and J are TRBV28 and TRBJ2-2; 10 nucleotides align to TRBD2. The V gene's germline CDR1 is MDHEN and CDR2 SYDVKM. The CDR3 contains 19 residues. With 5 bases clipped from V and 2 bases from J, the junction kept 14 bases outside the gene matches. As DNA, the CDR3 is TGTGCCAGCAGTCGCCCCACCCCCGGACTAGCGGAAAACACCGGGGAGCTGTTTTTT. This gives the protein CASSRPTPGLAENTGELFF.

V usage is TRBV12-5 and J usage is TRBJ2-2; D is unclear. V lost 3 bases and J 4 bases, leaving 9 bases between the germline ends. CDR3 size: 14 residues. In germline, CDR1 is LGHNT, CDR2 FRNRAP. CDR3: CASGLSVGTGELFF. CDR3 DNA sequence: TGTGCTAGTGGTTTATCCGTCGGCACCGGGGAGCTGTTTTTT.

This clone has a single count. This sample includes further DNA sequences coding for the same CDR3. The gene calls are TRBV28 and TRBJ2-7; unclear D gene. V was trimmed by 4 bases and J by 3 bases, leaving 7 bases between them. The CDR3 has 12 amino acids. The germline CDR1 and CDR2 sequences are MDHEN and SYDVKM. The CDR3 DNA follows: TGTGCCAGCAGTTCTTATAGCTACGAGCAGTACTTC. Its translation: CASSSYSYEQYF.

With regard to this clone: A junction boundary mismatches the germline segment, possibly from a read error. This chain links TRBV11-2 with TRBJ2-7, with 10 bases that match TRBD2. Germline V gene lookup returns CDR1 SGHAT and CDR2 FQNNGV. CDR3 length: 14 residues. The CDR3 nucleotides read TGTGCCAGCATCTTAGGGACTAGCGTTTACGAGCAGTACTTC. This codes for CASILGTSVYEQYF.

The chain is built from TRBV28 and TRBJ1-5; TRBD1 matches at 7 bases. The CDR3 is 15 amino acids. V trimming: 2 bases; J trimming: 12 bases; junction bases outside the gene matches: 13. Germline V lookup: CDR1 MDHEN, CDR2 SYDVKM. The CDR3 reads CASSLENRIRGHQHF. The CDR3 DNA is TGTGCCAGCAGTTTAGAGAACAGGATTAGGGGGCACCAGCATTTT.

This clone was counted only a few times. V is TRBV19 and J is TRBJ1-6; D is unclear. This CDR3 has 16 residues. Germline-derived CDR1 and CDR2 are LNHDA and SQIVND (reference sequence). V gave up 6 bases and J gave up 9 bases, with 21 bases separating them. CDR3 DNA: TGTGCCAGTAGCCCTATGCCTTCGGGAGGAACTTCACCCCTCCACTTT. Translated: CASSPMPSGGTSPLHF. The full variable domain, its missing parts supplied by reference TRBV19 and TRBJ1-6, is DGGITQSPKYLFRKEGQNVTLSCEQNLNHDAMYWYRQDPGQGLRLIYYSQIVNDFQKGDIAEGYSVSREKKESFPLTVTSAQKNPTAFYLCASSPMPSGGTSPLHFGNGTRLTVT.

The J gene is TRBJ2-1, the V gene TRBV11-2; TRBD2 agrees at 13 bases. V lost 5 bases to trimming and J lost 6 bases; unmatched junction nucleotides: 13. Looked up from germline, CDR1 is SGHAT and CDR2 is FQNNGV. This CDR3 spans 18 amino acids. CDR3 loop: CASSATTLAGGIGNEQFF. DNA of the CDR3: TGTGCCAGCAGCGCCACAACACTAGCGGGAGGGATAGGCAATGAGCAGTTCTTC.

V and J are TRBV7-6 and TRBJ2-3; D perhaps matches TRBD2 (7 bases). This CDR3 comprises 16 residues. Trimming removed 5 bases at V and 1 base at J, with 16 bases between. The germline V gene encodes CDR1 SGHVS and CDR2 FNYEAQ. The CDR3 nucleotides read TGTGCCAGCAGCGCCCGGGGGGCGGGAGGCACAGATACGCAGTATTTT. Translating it yields CASSARGAGGTDTQYF.

This clone was recorded once. The rearrangement uses TRBV5-1 and TRBJ2-2; D possibly corresponds to TRBD1 (6 bases). V gave up 4 bases and J gave up 6 bases, with 16 bases separating them. The germline CDR1 and CDR2 sequences are SGHRS and YFSETQ. This CDR3 has 15 amino acids. This chain's CDR3 is CASSVSRTVPGELFF. For the CDR3, the DNA is TGCGCCAGCAGCGTATCCCGGACAGTGCCCGGGGAGCTGTTTTTT. Complete variable domain (other parts from reference TRBV5-1 and TRBJ2-2): KAGVTQTPRYLIKTRGQQVTLSCSPISGHRSVSWYQQTPGQGLQFLFEYFSETQRNKGNFPGRFSGRQFSNSRSEMNVSTLELGDSALYLCASSVSRTVPGELFFGEGSRLTVL.